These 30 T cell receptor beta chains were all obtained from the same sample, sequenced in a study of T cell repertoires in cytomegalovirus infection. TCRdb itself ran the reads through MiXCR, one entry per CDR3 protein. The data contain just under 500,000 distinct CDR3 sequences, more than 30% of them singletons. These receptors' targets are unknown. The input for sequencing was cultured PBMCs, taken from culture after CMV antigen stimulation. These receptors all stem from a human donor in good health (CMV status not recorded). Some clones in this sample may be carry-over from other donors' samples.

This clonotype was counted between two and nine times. The CDR3 nucleotides read TGTGCCAGCAGCTCGACGGTGGGTTGGGGGGCTGAAGCTTTCTTT. This translates into CASSSTVGWGAEAFF. The chain carries TRBV7-2 and TRBJ1-1, with D perhaps matching TRBD1 (5 bases). This CDR3 is built from 15 residues. The V end lost 4 bases, the J end lost 6 bases, and 18 bases lay between the germline ends. Germline loops: CDR1 SGHTA, CDR2 FQGNSA.

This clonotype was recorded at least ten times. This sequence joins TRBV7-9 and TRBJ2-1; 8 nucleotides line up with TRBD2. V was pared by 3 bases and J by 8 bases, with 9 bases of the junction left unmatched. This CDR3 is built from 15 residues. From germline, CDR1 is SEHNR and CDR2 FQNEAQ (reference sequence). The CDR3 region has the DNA TGTGCCAGCAGCTTTGGTAGCGGGGCCTCTGATGAGCAGTTCTTC. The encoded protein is CASSFGSGASDEQFF.

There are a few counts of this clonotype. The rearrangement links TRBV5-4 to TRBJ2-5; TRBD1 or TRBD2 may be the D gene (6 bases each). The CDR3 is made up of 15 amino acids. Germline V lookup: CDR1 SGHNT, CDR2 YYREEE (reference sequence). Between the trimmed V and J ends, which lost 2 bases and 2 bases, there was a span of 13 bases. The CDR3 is CASSLPRGQQETQYF. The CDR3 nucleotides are TGTGCCAGCAGCTTACCGCGGGGACAACAAGAGACCCAGTACTTC.

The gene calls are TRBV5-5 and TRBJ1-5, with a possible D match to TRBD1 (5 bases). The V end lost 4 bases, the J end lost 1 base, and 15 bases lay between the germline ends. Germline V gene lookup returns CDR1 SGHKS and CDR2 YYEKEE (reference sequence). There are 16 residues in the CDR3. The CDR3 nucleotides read TGTGCCAGCAGCGGGACCGGGACCGTGAGCAATCAGCCCCAGCATTTT. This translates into CASSGTGTVSNQPQHF.

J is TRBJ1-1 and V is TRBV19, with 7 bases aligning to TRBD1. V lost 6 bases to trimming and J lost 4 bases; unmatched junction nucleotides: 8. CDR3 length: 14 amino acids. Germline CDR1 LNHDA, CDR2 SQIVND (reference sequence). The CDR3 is CASREQGPTTEAFF. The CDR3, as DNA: TGTGCCAGTAGGGAACAGGGGCCGACCACTGAAGCTTTCTTT.

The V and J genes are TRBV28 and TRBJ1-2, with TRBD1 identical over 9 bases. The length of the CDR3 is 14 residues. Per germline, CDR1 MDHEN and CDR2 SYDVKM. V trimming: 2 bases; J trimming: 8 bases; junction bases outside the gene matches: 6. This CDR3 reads CASSLARTGVGYTF. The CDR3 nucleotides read TGTGCCAGCAGTTTAGCCCGGACAGGGGTAGGCTACACCTTC.

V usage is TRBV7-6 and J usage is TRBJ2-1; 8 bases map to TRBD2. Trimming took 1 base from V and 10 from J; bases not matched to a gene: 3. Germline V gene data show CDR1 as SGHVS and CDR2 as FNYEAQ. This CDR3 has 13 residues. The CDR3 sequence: CASSLVAGGEQFF. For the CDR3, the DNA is TGTGCCAGCAGCTTAGTGGCGGGAGGAGAGCAGTTCTTC.

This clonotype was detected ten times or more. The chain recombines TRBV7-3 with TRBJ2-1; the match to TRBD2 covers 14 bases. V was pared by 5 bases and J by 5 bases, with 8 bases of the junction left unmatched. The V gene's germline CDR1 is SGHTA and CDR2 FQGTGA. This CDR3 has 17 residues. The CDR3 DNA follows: TGTGCCAGCAGCCCCACTGGGACTAGCGGGGGAAACAATGAGCAGTTCTTC. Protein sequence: CASSPTGTSGGNNEQFF.

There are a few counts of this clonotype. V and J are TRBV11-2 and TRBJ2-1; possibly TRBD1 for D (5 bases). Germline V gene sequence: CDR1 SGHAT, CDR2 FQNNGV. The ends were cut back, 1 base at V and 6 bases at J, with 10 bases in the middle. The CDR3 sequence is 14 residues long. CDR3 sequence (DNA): TGTGCCAGCAGCTTAGGCGAAAGGGGCAATGAGCAGTTCTTC. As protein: CASSLGERGNEQFF.

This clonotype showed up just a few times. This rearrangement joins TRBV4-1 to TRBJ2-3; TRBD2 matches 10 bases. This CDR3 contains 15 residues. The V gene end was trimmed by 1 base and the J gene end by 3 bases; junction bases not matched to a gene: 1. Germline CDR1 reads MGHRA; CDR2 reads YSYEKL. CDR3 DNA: TGCGCCAGCAGCCAAGTGGGACTAGCGACAGATACGCAGTATTTT. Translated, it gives CASSQVGLATDTQYF.

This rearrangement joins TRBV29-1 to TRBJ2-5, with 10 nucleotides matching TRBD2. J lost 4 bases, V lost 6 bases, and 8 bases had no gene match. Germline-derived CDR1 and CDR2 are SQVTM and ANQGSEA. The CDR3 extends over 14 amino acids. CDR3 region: CSVRIAGGLETQYF. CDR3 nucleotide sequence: TGCAGCGTGAGAATAGCGGGAGGTCTAGAGACCCAGTACTTC.

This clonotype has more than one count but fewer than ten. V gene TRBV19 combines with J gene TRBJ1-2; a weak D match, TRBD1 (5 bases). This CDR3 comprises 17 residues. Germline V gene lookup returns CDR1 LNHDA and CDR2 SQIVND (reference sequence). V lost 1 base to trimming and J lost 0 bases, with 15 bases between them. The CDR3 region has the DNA TGTGCCAGTAGTATAGTTTGGGGGAAACTTTCTAACTATGGCTACACCTTC. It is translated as CASSIVWGKLSNYGYTF.

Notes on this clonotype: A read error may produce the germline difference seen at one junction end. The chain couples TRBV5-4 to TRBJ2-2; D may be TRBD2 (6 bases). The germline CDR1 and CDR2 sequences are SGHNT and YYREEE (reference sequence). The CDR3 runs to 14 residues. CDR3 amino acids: CASSQGLRTGELVF. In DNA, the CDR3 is TGTGCCAGCAGCCAGGGACTTCGCACCGGGGAGCTGGTTTTT. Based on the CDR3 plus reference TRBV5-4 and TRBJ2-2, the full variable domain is ETGVTQSPTHLIKTRGQQVTLRCSSQSGHNTVSWYQQALGQGPQFIFQYYREEENGRGNFPPRFSGLQFPNYSSELNVNALELDDSALYLCASSQGLRTGELVFGEGSRLTVL.

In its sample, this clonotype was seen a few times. This CDR3 is CASSYGGAKNIQYF. CDR3 nucleotide sequence: TGTGCCAGCAGTTACGGCGGAGCAAAAAACATTCAGTACTTC. The chain has TRBV6-2 or TRBV6-3 and TRBJ2-4; D is unresolved. Trimming shortened V by 2 bases and J by 4 bases, and 9 bases separated the two germline ends. CDR1 and CDR2 from the germline V gene are MNHEY and SVGEGT. The CDR3 consists of 14 residues.

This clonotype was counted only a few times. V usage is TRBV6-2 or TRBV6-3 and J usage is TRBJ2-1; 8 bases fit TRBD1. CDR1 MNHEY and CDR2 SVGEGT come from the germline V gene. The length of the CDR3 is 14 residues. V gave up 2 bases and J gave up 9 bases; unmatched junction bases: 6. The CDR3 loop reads CASSYRTGWGEQFF. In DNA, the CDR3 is TGTGCCAGCAGTTACAGGACAGGGTGGGGTGAGCAGTTCTTC.

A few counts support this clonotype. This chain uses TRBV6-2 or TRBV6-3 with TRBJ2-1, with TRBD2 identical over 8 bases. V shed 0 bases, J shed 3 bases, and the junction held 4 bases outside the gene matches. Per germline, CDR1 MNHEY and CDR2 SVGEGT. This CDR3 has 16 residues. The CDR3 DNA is TGTGCCAGCAGTTACTCCGACACTAGCGGCTACAATGAGCAGTTCTTC. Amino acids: CASSYSDTSGYNEQFF.

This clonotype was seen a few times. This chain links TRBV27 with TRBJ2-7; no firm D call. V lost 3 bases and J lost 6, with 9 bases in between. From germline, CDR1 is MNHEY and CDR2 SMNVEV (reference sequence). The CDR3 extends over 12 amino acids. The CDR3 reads CASSLMDGEQYF. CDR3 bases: TGTGCCAGCAGTTTGATGGATGGCGAGCAGTACTTC.

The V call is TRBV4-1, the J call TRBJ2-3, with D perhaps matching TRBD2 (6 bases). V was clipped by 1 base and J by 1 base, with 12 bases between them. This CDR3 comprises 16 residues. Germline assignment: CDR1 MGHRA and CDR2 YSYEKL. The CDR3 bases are TGCGCCAGCAGCCAAGTTAAGATAGCGGGCACAGATACGCAGTATTTT. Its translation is CASSQVKIAGTDTQYF.

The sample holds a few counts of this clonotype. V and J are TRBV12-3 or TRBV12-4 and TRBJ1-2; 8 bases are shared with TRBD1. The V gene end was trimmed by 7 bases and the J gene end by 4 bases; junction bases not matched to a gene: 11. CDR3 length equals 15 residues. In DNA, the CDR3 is TGTGCCAGCACCCCGGACAGGGAGGATGGCTATGGCTACACCTTC. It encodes CASTPDREDGYGYTF.

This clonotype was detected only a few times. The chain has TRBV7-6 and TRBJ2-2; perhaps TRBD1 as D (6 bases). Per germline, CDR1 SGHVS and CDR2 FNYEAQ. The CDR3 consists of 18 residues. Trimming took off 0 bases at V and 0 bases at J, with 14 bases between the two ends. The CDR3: CASSLAIPDSANTGELFF. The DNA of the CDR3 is TGTGCCAGCAGCTTAGCGATTCCGGACAGCGCGAACACCGGGGAGCTGTTTTTT.

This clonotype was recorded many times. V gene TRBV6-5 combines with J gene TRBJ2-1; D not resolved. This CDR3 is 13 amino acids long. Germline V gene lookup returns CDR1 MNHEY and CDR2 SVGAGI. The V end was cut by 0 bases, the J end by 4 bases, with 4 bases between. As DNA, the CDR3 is TGTGCCAGCAGTTACTCCGGTTACAATGAGCAGTTCTTC. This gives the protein CASSYSGYNEQFF.

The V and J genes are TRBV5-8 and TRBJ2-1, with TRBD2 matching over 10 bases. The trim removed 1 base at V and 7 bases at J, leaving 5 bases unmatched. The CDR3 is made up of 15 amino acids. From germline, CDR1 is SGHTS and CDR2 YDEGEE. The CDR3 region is CASSLLAGARNEQFF. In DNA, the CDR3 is TGTGCCAGCAGCTTGCTAGCGGGAGCAAGAAATGAGCAGTTCTTC.

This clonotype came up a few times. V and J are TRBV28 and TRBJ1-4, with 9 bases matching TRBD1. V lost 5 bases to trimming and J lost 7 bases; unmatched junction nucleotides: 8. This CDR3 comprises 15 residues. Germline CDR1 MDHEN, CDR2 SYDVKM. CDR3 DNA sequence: TGTGCCAGCAGTCGCGCGACAGGGGGGGGTGAAAAACTGTTTTTT. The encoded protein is CASSRATGGGEKLFF.

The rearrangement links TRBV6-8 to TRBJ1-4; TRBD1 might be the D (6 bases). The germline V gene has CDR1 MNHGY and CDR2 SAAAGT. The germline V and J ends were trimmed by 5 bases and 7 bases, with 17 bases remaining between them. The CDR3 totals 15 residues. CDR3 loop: CASSGPGQGIEKLFF. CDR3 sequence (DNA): TGTGCCAGCAGTGGACCGGGACAAGGAATTGAAAAACTGTTTTTT.

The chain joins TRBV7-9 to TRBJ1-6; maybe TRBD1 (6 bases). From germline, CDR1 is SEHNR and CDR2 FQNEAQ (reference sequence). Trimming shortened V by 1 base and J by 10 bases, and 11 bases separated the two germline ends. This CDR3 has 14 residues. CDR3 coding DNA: TGTGCCAGCAGCTTAGATCAGGGGATATCACCCCTCCACTTT. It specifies CASSLDQGISPLHF.

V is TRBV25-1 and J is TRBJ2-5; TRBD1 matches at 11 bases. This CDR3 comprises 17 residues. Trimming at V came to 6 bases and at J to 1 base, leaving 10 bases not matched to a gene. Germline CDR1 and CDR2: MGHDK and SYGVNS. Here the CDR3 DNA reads TGTGCCAGCAGCCCGAAGGGACAGGGGGTCCTCCAAGAGACCCAGTACTTC. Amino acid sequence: CASSPKGQGVLQETQYF.

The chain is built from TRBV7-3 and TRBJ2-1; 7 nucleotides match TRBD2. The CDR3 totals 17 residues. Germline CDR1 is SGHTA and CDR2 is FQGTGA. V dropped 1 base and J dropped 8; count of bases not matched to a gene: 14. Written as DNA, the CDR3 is TGTGCCAGCAGCTTAAAAGGCGCGGGAGTAGGGTCCCATGAGCAGTTCTTC. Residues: CASSLKGAGVGSHEQFF.

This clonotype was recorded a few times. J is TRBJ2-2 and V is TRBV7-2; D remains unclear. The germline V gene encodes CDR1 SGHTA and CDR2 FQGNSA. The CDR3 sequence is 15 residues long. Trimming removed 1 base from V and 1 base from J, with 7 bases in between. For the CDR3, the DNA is TGTGCCAGCAGCTTAGTGTGGGGGAACACCGGGGAGCTGTTTTTT. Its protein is CASSLVWGNTGELFF.

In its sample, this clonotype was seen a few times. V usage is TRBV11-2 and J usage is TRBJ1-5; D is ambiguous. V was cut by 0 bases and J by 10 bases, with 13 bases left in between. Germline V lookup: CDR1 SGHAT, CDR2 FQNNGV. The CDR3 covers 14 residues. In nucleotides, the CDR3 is TGTGCCAGCAGCTTAGATGGCGGCGGTCGACCCCAGCATTTT. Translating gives CASSLDGGGRPQHF. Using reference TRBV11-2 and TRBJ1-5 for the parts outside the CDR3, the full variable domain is EAGVAQSPRYKIIEKRQSVAFWCNPISGHATLYWYQQILGQGPKLLIQFQNNGVVDDSQLPKDRFSAERLKGVDSTLKIQPAKLEDSAVYLCASSLDGGGRPQHFGDGTRLSIL.

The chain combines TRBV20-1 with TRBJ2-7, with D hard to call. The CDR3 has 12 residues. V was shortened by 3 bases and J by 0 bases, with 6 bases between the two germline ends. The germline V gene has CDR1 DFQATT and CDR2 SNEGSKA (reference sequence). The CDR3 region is CSARQNSYEQYV. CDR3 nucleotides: TGCAGTGCTAGGCAGAACTCCTACGAGCAGTACGTC.